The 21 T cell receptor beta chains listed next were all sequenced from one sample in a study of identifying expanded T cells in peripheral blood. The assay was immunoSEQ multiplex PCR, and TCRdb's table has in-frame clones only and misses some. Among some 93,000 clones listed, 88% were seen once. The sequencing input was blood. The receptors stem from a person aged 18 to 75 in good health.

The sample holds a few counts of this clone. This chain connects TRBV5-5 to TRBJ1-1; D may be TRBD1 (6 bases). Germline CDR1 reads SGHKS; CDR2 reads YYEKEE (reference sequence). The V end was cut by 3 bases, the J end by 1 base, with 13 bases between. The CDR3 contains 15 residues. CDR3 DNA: TGTGCCAGCAGCTCCTGGCAGGGGACGAACACTGAAGCTTTCTTT. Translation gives CASSSWQGTNTEAFF.

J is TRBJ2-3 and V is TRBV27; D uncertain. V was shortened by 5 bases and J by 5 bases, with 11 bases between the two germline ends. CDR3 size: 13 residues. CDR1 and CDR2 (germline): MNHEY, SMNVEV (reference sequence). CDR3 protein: CASSPGRQDTQYF. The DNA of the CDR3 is TGTGCCAGCAGTCCGGGTAGACAAGATACGCAGTATTTT.

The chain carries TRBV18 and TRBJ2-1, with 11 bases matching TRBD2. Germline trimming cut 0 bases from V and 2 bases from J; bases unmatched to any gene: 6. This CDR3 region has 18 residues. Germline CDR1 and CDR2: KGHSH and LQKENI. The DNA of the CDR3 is TGTGCCAGCTCACCACCGAGCCGACTAGCGGGAACCTACAATGAGCAGTTCTTC. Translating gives CASSPPSRLAGTYNEQFF.

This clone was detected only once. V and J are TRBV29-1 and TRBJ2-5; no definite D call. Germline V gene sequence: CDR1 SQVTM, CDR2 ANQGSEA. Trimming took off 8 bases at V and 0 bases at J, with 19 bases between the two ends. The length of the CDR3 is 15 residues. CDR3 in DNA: TGCAGCTCTTCCCGTAGGACGTCCGACCAAGAGACCCAGTACTTC. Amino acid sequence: CSSSRRTSDQETQYF.

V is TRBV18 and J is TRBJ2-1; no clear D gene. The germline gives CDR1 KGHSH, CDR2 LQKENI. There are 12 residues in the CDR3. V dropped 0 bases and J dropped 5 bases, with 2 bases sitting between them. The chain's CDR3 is CASSPPHNEQFF. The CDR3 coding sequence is TGTGCCAGCTCACCACCACACAATGAGCAGTTCTTC.

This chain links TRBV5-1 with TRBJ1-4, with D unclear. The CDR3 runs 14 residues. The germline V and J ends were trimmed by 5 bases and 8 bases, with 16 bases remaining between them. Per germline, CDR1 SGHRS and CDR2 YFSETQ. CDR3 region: CASSAGNPSEKLFF. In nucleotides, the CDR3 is TGCGCCAGCAGTGCGGGGAACCCTTCCGAAAAACTGTTTTTT. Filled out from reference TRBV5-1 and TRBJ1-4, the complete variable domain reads KAGVTQTPRYLIKTRGQQVTLSCSPISGHRSVSWYQQTPGQGLQFLFEYFSETQRNKGNFPGRFSGRQFSNSRSEMNVSTLELGDSALYLCASSAGNPSEKLFFGSGTQLSVL.

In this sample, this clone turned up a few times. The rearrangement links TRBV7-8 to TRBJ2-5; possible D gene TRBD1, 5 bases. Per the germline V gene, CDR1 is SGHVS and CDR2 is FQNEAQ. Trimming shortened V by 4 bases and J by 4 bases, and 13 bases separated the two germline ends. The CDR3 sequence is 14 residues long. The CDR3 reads CASSYYPGRETQYF. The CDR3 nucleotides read TGTGCCAGCAGCTACTACCCAGGGCGAGAGACCCAGTACTTC.

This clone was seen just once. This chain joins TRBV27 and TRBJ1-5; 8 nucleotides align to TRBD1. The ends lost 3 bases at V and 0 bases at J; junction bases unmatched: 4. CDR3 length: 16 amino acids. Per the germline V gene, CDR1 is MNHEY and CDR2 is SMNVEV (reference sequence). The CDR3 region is CASSFQGALSNQPQHF. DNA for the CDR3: TGTGCCAGCAGTTTCCAGGGGGCCCTTAGCAATCAGCCCCAGCATTTT.

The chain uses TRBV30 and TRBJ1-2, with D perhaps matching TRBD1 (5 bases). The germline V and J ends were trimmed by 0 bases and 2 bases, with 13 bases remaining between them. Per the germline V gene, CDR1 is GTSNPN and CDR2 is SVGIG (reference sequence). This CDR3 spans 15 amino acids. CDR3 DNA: TGTGCCTGGAGTGTACTAGGGGTGTCGAACTATGGCTACACCTTC. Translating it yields CAWSVLGVSNYGYTF.

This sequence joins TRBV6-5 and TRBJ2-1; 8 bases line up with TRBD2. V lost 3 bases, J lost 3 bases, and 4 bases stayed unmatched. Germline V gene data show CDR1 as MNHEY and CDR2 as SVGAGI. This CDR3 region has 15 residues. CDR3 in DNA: TGTGCCAGCAGTTATGGGACTAGAGGCTACAATGAGCAGTTCTTC. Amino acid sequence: CASSYGTRGYNEQFF.

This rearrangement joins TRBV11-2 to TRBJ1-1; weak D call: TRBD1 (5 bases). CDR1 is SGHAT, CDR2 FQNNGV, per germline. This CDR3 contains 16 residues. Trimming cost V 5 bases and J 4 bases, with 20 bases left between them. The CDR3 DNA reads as TGTGCCAGCAGCCCCACCGCGGGGGGGGGTTTCACTGAAGCTTTCTTT. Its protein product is CASSPTAGGGFTEAFF.

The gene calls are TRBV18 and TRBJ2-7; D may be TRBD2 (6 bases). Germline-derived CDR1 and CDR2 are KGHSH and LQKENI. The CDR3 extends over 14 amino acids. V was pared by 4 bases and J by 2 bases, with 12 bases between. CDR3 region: CASSLPGLTYEQYF. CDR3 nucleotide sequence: TGTGCCAGCTCACTACCGGGACTCACCTACGAGCAGTACTTC. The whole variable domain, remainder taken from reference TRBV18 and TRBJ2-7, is NAGVMQNPRHLVRRRGQEARLRCSPMKGHSHVYWYRQLPEEGLKFMVYLQKENIIDESGMPKERFSAEFPKEGPSILRIQQVVRGDSAAYFCASSLPGLTYEQYFGPGTRLTVT.

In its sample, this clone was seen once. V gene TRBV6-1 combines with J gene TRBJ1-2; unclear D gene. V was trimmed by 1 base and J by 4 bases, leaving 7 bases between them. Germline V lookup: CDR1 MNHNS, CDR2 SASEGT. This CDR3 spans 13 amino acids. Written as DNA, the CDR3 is TGTGCCAGCAGTGAAGGTCCGGTCTATGGCTACACCTTC. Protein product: CASSEGPVYGYTF.

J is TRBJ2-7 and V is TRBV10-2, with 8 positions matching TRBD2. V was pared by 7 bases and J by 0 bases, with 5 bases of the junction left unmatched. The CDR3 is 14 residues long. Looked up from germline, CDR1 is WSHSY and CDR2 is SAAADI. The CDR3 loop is CASTSGGGSYEQYF. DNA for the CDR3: TGCGCCAGCACGTCCGGGGGGGGCTCCTACGAGCAGTACTTC.

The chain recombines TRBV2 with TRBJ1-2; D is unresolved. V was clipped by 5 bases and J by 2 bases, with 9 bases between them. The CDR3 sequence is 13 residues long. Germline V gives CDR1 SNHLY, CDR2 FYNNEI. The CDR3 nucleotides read TGTGCCAGCAGTCGAGACACCAACTATGGCTACACCTTC. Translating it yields CASSRDTNYGYTF.

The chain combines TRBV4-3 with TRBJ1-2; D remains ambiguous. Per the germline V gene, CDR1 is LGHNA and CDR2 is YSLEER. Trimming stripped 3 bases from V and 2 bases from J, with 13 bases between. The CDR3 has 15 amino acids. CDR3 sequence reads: CASSQDNSKNYGYTF. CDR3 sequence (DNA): TGCGCCAGCAGCCAGGATAACAGTAAAAACTATGGCTACACCTTC.

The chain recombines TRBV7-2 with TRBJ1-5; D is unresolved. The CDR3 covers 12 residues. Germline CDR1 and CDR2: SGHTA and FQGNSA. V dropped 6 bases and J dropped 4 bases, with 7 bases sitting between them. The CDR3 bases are TGTGCCAGCAGGGACGGGAATCAGCCCCAGCATTTT. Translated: CASRDGNQPQHF.

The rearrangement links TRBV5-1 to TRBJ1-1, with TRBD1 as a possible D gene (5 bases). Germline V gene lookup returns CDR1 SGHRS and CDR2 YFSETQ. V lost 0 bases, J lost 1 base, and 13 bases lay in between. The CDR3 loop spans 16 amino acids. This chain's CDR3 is CASSLASTGGNTEAFF. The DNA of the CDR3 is TGCGCCAGCAGCTTGGCCTCCACGGGGGGGAACACTGAAGCTTTCTTT.

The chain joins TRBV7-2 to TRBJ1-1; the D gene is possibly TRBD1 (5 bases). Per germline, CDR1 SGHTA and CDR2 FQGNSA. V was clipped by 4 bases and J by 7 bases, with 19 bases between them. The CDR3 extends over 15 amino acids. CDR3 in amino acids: CASSSQQVRDGEAFF. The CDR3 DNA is TGTGCCAGCAGCTCCCAACAGGTCAGGGACGGTGAAGCTTTCTTT. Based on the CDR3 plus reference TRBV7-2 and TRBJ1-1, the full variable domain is GAGVSQSPSNKVTEKGKDVELRCDPISGHTALYWYRQSLGQGLEFLIYFQGNSAPDKSGLPSDRFSAERTGGSVSTLTIQRTQQEDSAVYLCASSSQQVRDGEAFFGQGTRLTVV.

CDR3 in DNA: TGTGCCAGCAGCTTAGGCTGGGATGACAACTCTGGGGCCAACGTCCTGACTTTC. Translating it yields CASSLGWDDNSGANVLTF. This chain connects TRBV13 to TRBJ2-6; D gene unclear. There are 18 residues in the CDR3. Trimming took 0 bases from V and 0 from J, leaving 12 bases between them. Germline V lookup: CDR1 PRHDT, CDR2 FYEKMQ (reference sequence).

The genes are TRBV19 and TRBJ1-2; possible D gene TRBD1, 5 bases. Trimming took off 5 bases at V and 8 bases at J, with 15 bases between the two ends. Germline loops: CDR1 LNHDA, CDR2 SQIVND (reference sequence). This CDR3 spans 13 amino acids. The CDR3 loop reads CASSFRDLGGYTF. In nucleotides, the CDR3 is TGTGCCAGTAGTTTCCGGGACTTAGGAGGCTACACCTTC.